The clone carrying this T cell receptor (beta chain) showed up many times. As yet, its antigen is unknown. The sample is drawn from a study of identical twins. Study-level results: The models gave estimates that fell short of the out-of-frame TCR alpha sharing seen in monozygotic twins.

Germline loops: CDR1 SEHNR, CDR2 FQNEAQ (reference sequence). With 5 bases removed from V and 8 bases from J, the gap between germline ends came to 10 bases. The CDR3 covers 12 residues. Template switching added a universal primer site, and cDNA bore unique molecular identifiers. TCRdb ran MiXCR on the 5' RACE reads and lists one entry per CDR3 protein. The sample consists of fewer than 250,000 distinct CDR3 sequences, approximately 7.8% of them appearing once. These data also formed part of another study, on yellow fever vaccine responses in identical twins. That investigation notes: Twins reportedly mounted vaccine T cell responses that seemed partly convergent, partly personalized.

The sequenced sample was CD8+ T cells sorted from blood. This sequence was found in a woman younger than 30 in good health. V usage is TRBV7-9 and J usage is TRBJ2-1; D is ambiguous. The CDR3 DNA follows: TGTGCCAGCAGCCCCACTATAGATGAGCAGTTCTTC. Translated, it gives CASSPTIDEQFF.